This T cell receptor (beta chain) was sequenced during a study of cytomegalovirus exposure and HLA in healthy donors. The donors comprised healthy bone marrow donors. The primer mix had 60 Vbeta and 13 Jbeta primers. Using immunoSEQ multiplex PCR, the repertoire was profiled, and TCRdb retains in-frame clones only, with some absent. This table holds about 170,000 clones. Trimming left V 2 bases short and J 0 bases short, with 11 bases between. CDR1 is SEHNR, CDR2 FQNEAQ, per germline (reference sequence). The CDR3 is 16 residues long. This receptor was taken from a woman between 18 and 29 years old in good health and CMV-seropositive. This chain connects TRBV7-9 to TRBJ1-3; no definite D call. Sequenced material: PBMCs. The CDR3 loop is CASSLILGDSGNTIYF. CDR3 nucleotide sequence: TGTGCCAGCAGCTTAATTCTCGGGGACTCTGGAAACACCATATATTTT.